Following are 16 T cell receptor beta chains from one sample sequenced in a study of cytomegalovirus exposure and HLA in healthy donors. Vbeta (60) and Jbeta (13) primers were used in the PCR. TCRdb's table, derived via immunoSEQ multiplex PCR, lists solely in-frame clones and lacks some. The data contain 120,000 to 150,000 clones, around 70% of them singletons. The sequenced sample consisted of PBMCs. The receptors here all came from a woman aged 30 to 39 in good health and CMV-seronegative.

This chain connects TRBV7-8 to TRBJ2-2; D gene unclear. CDR3 size: 15 residues. Germline CDR1 is SGHVS and CDR2 is FQNEAQ. V gave up 0 bases and J gave up 1 base, with 6 bases separating them. CDR3 DNA: TGTGCCAGCAGCTTAGCGCTACGGAACACCGGGGAGCTGTTTTTT. Translating it yields CASSLALRNTGELFF.

The chain joins TRBV28 to TRBJ1-6; no reliable D call. Trimming left V 6 bases short and J 9 bases short, with 18 bases between. Germline lookup yields CDR1 MDHEN and CDR2 SYDVKM. The CDR3 is 15 residues long. The CDR3 here is CASRSGQTRVSPLHF. The CDR3 region has the DNA TGTGCCAGCAGGTCGGGTCAGACGCGGGTTTCACCCCTCCACTTT.

V and J are TRBV7-9 and TRBJ2-7, with unresolved D. The V and J ends lost 1 base and 2 bases respectively, with 9 bases between them. The CDR3 loop spans 14 amino acids. CDR1 is SEHNR, CDR2 FQNEAQ, per germline (reference sequence). The CDR3: CASSLDSQTYEQYF. The CDR3 DNA reads as TGTGCCAGCAGCTTAGACAGTCAAACCTACGAGCAGTACTTC.

This chain joins TRBV14 and TRBJ2-1, with TRBD1 matching over 8 bases. The CDR3 covers 18 residues. Per germline, CDR1 SGHDN and CDR2 FVKESK. Unmatched junction bases numbered 14, after V lost 3 bases and J lost 4 bases. The CDR3 sequence: CASSHLRGGQAEYNEQFF. CDR3 DNA: TGTGCCAGCAGCCATCTCAGAGGGGGACAGGCGGAGTACAATGAGCAGTTCTTC.

The chain couples TRBV27 to TRBJ2-2; 9 bases map to TRBD2. V dropped 3 bases and J dropped 0; count of bases not matched to a gene: 2. From germline, CDR1 is MNHEY and CDR2 SMNVEV (reference sequence). The CDR3 consists of 16 residues. CDR3 loop: CASSFLAGANTGELFF. CDR3 coding DNA: TGTGCCAGCAGTTTTTTAGCGGGGGCGAACACCGGGGAGCTGTTTTTT.

The genes are TRBV6-1 and TRBJ1-1; 8 nucleotides line up with TRBD1. The germline V gene encodes CDR1 MNHNS and CDR2 SASEGT. The CDR3 totals 13 residues. V shed 10 bases, J shed 2 bases, and the junction held 6 bases outside the gene matches. The CDR3 here is CATSTGVNTEAFF. CDR3 bases: TGTGCCACCTCGACAGGGGTTAACACTGAAGCTTTCTTT.

The chain employs TRBV19 and TRBJ1-4; 7 positions agree with TRBD1. Germline CDR1 LNHDA, CDR2 SQIVND (reference sequence). Germline trimming cut 1 base from V and 0 bases from J; bases unmatched to any gene: 8. The CDR3 runs to 18 residues. The chain's CDR3 is CASSIGRDSSATNEKLFF. Written as DNA, the CDR3 is TGTGCCAGTAGTATAGGTAGGGACAGCTCTGCAACTAATGAAAAACTGTTTTTT. The full variable domain, with the rest looked up from reference TRBV19 and TRBJ1-4, is DGGITQSPKYLFRKEGQNVTLSCEQNLNHDAMYWYRQDPGQGLRLIYYSQIVNDFQKGDIAEGYSVSREKKESFPLTVTSAQKNPTAFYLCASSIGRDSSATNEKLFFGSGTQLSVL.

This clone was counted a few times. This chain links TRBV18 with TRBJ2-7; tentative D call: TRBD2 (6 bases). The CDR3 contains 12 residues. V was pared by 5 bases and J by 4 bases, with 9 bases between. The V gene's germline CDR1 is KGHSH and CDR2 LQKENI. CDR3 DNA: TGTGCCAGCTCAGGGGGGAGGTACGAGCAGTACTTC. Translating it yields CASSGGRYEQYF.

This CDR3 reads CASSQGLAGGRNEQFF. The CDR3 nucleotides read TGTGCCAGCAGTCAAGGACTAGCGGGAGGCCGAAATGAGCAGTTCTTC. The gene calls are TRBV6-1 and TRBJ2-1, with 14 bases aligning to TRBD2. The CDR3 runs 16 residues. With V trimmed by 5 bases and J by 7 bases, 7 bases remained unmatched. Germline V gene lookup returns CDR1 MNHNS and CDR2 SASEGT.

This clone has only a few counts. V gene TRBV6-1 combines with J gene TRBJ1-6, with D tentatively TRBD1 (5 bases). This CDR3 comprises 16 residues. Germline CDR1 and CDR2: MNHNS and SASEGT. V lost 3 bases and J lost 10, with 19 bases in between. CDR3 protein: CASSETMDKAGSPLHF. The DNA for the CDR3 is TGTGCCAGCAGTGAGACAATGGACAAGGCCGGGTCACCCCTCCACTTT.

This clone was seen only a few times. The chain recombines TRBV2 with TRBJ1-5, with 8 nucleotides matching TRBD1. Germline V gene sequence: CDR1 SNHLY, CDR2 FYNNEI. This CDR3 has 15 amino acids. Trimming removed 3 bases from V and 0 bases from J; junction bases left unmatched: 1. CDR3 sequence (DNA): TGTGCCAGCAGTGACCAGGGGGCTAGCAATCAGCCCCAGCATTTT. Protein sequence: CASSDQGASNQPQHF.

The genes are TRBV10-3 and TRBJ1-2; TRBD1 matches 9 bases. Germline loops: CDR1 ENHRY, CDR2 SYGVKD. V lost 6 bases to trimming and J lost 8 bases; unmatched junction nucleotides: 4. The CDR3 has 12 amino acids. The CDR3 DNA follows: TGTGCCATCAGGGGGGACAGGGTCGGCTACACCTTC. Amino acid sequence: CAIRGDRVGYTF.

The J gene is TRBJ2-1, the V gene TRBV29-1; 12 bases are shared with TRBD2. This CDR3 spans 17 amino acids. V was clipped by 7 bases and J by 3 bases; unmatched bases: 13. Germline assignment: CDR1 SQVTM and CDR2 ANQGSEA. The CDR3 is CSALSRLAGVFYNEQFF. CDR3 in DNA: TGCAGCGCTCTATCCAGACTAGCGGGGGTCTTCTACAATGAGCAGTTCTTC.

This clone was observed a handful of times. The chain couples TRBV10-3 to TRBJ2-3; unclear D gene. Trimming removed 4 bases at V and 4 bases at J, with 12 bases between. The CDR3 length is 14 residues. The V gene's germline CDR1 is ENHRY and CDR2 SYGVKD. The CDR3 coding sequence is TGTGCCATCAGTGTTATCGGGTTGGCAGATACGCAGTATTTT. It translates to CAISVIGLADTQYF.

This chain uses TRBV7-3 with TRBJ2-5; no firm D call. The CDR3 has 12 amino acids. Germline CDR1 and CDR2: SGHTA and FQGTGA. Trimming stripped 0 bases from V and 7 bases from J, with 6 bases between. The CDR3 DNA sequence: TGTGCCAGCAGCTTAACCGGTGGGACCCAGTACTTC. It codes for CASSLTGGTQYF.

The chain has TRBV30 and TRBJ2-1, with 12 bases fitting TRBD2. The V gene's germline CDR1 is GTSNPN and CDR2 SVGIG (reference sequence). CDR3 length equals 16 residues. Trimming removed 3 bases from V and 7 bases from J; junction bases left unmatched: 10. CDR3 in DNA: TGTGCCTGGAGCAGCCCGACTAGCGGGAGATCTAATGAGCAGTTCTTC. Translated: CAWSSPTSGRSNEQFF. The complete variable domain, with remaining parts taken from reference TRBV30 and TRBJ2-1, reads SQTIHQWPATLVQPVGSPLSLECTVEGTSNPNLYWYRQAAGRGLQLLFYSVGIGQISSEVPQNLSASRPQDRQFILSSKKLLLSDSGFYLCAWSSPTSGRSNEQFFGPGTRLTVL.